These 31 T cell receptor beta chains came from one sample sequenced in a study of blood T cell repertoires in COVID-19. Data came from immunoSEQ multiplex PCR; TCRdb stores just in-frame clones and leaves some out. The data contain about 84,000 clones, about 83% of them singletons. The sequenced sample was peripheral blood. The receptors shown here come from an elderly woman with acute or convalescent COVID-19.

This clone occurred a few times. The V gene is TRBV25-1, the J gene TRBJ1-6; 9 bases are shared with TRBD1. Germline V CDR1 and CDR2: MGHDK, SYGVNS. The junction had 8 bases not matched to a gene; V was cut back by 2 bases and J by 9 bases. The CDR3 is made up of 16 amino acids. The CDR3: CASSEARPDRGSPLHF. The CDR3 DNA is TGTGCCAGCAGTGAAGCGCGTCCGGACAGGGGTTCACCCCTCCACTTT.

The J gene is TRBJ1-1, the V gene TRBV6-2 or TRBV6-3; D might be TRBD1 (6 bases). V lost 0 bases, J lost 2 bases, and 10 bases lay in between. CDR1 is MNHEY, CDR2 SVGEGT, per germline. This CDR3 has 15 amino acids. CDR3 DNA sequence: TGTGCCAGCAGTTACTCGCTGGACAGCAACACTGAAGCTTTCTTT. Protein product: CASSYSLDSNTEAFF.

The chain couples TRBV3-1 (or the pseudogene TRBV3-2) to TRBJ2-7, with TRBD2 matching 7 bases. CDR1 and CDR2 (germline): LGHDT, YNNKEL (reference sequence). The CDR3 totals 16 residues. J lost 0 bases, V lost 3 bases, and 8 bases had no gene match. The CDR3 DNA reads TGTGCCAGCAGCCACTTGGGGGGGGGAAGCTCCTACGAGCAGTACTTC. Encoded protein: CASSHLGGGSSYEQYF.

V and J are TRBV3-1 (or the pseudogene TRBV3-2) and TRBJ2-7, with 9 bases identical to TRBD2. V was pared by 1 base and J by 2 bases, with 3 bases of the junction left unmatched. Germline assignment: CDR1 LGHDT and CDR2 YNNKEL (reference sequence). This CDR3 region has 15 residues. Here the CDR3 DNA reads TGTGCCAGCAGCCAAGGACTAGCGGAAACCTACGAGCAGTACTTC. This gives the protein CASSQGLAETYEQYF.

V is TRBV28 and J is TRBJ2-4; a weak D match, TRBD1 (6 bases). Deletions cut 6 bases from V and 6 bases from J, with 21 bases between. The CDR3 loop spans 16 amino acids. Germline CDR1 is MDHEN and CDR2 is SYDVKM. The CDR3 region is CASSATGPPTGNIQYF. In nucleotides, the CDR3 is TGTGCCAGCAGCGCTACAGGGCCCCCCACCGGAAACATTCAGTACTTC. Supplemented by reference TRBV28 and TRBJ2-4, the full variable domain reads DVKVTQSSRYLVKRTGEKVFLECVQDMDHENMFWYRQDPGLGLRLIYFSYDVKMKEKGDIPEGYSVSREKKERFSLILESASTNQTSMYLCASSATGPPTGNIQYFGAGTRLSVL.

J is TRBJ2-3 and V is TRBV29-1; 11 positions agree with TRBD2. The CDR3 spans 15 residues. Germline V gene lookup returns CDR1 SQVTM and CDR2 ANQGSEA. Trimming cost V 6 bases and J 4 bases; bases outside gene matches: 9. In DNA, the CDR3 is TGCAGCGTCGCGAAGACTAGCGGGACCCCAGATACGCAGTATTTT. This codes for CSVAKTSGTPDTQYF.

This clone was recorded once. The chain is built from TRBV6-5 and TRBJ1-5; 9 nucleotides align to TRBD1. V shed 6 bases, J shed 3 bases, and the junction held 6 bases outside the gene matches. Germline CDR1 MNHEY, CDR2 SVGAGI. CDR3 length equals 15 residues. The chain's CDR3 is CASSPGTGFNQPQHF. The CDR3 DNA reads as TGTGCCAGCAGCCCCGGGACAGGGTTCAATCAGCCCCAGCATTTT.

The chain is built from TRBV6-5 and TRBJ1-5; D not resolved. CDR1 is MNHEY, CDR2 SVGAGI, per germline. CDR3 length equals 15 residues. V was shortened by 6 bases and J by 2 bases, with 14 bases between the two germline ends. For the CDR3, the DNA is TGTGCCAGCAGCTCAGTTCGGGGTGGCAATCAGCCCCAGCATTTT. As protein: CASSSVRGGNQPQHF.

This sequence joins TRBV11-3 and TRBJ2-5, with 8 nucleotides matching TRBD2. CDR3 size: 13 residues. Germline values: CDR1 SGHNT, CDR2 YENEEA. The junction had 1 base not matched to a gene; V was cut back by 0 bases and J by 7 bases. The CDR3 coding sequence is TGTGCCAGCAGCTTAGACCGGGGGGGGACCCAGTACTTC. Its protein product is CASSLDRGGTQYF.

The chain carries TRBV11-2 and TRBJ1-2, with TRBD1 as a possible D gene (6 bases). Between the trimmed V and J ends, which lost 1 base and 4 bases, there was a span of 13 bases. CDR3 length equals 15 residues. CDR1 is SGHAT and CDR2 is FQNNGV in the germline V gene. In DNA form, the CDR3 reads TGTGCCAGCAGCTTAGGACAGGACTTTGTCTATGGCTACACCTTC. This sequence encodes CASSLGQDFVYGYTF.

V usage is TRBV5-1 and J usage is TRBJ2-2, with 8 bases fitting TRBD2. The V gene's germline CDR1 is SGHRS and CDR2 YFSETQ. The ends lost 4 bases at V and 1 base at J; junction bases unmatched: 3. This CDR3 is 15 amino acids long. CDR3 sequence (DNA): TGCGCCAGCAGCCGGACTAGCAAGAACACCGGGGAGCTGTTTTTT. This codes for CASSRTSKNTGELFF.

In this sample, this clone turned up once. This chain links TRBV12-3 or TRBV12-4 with TRBJ1-1; a weak D match, TRBD1 (6 bases). Trimming removed 6 bases at V and 3 bases at J, with 11 bases between. The CDR3 has 13 amino acids. The CDR3 protein is CASSGRGDTEAFF. CDR3 sequence (DNA): TGTGCCAGCAGCGGGAGGGGGGACACTGAAGCTTTCTTT.

V is TRBV28 and J is TRBJ2-5, with D perhaps TRBD1 (6 bases). The CDR3 contains 15 residues. Deletions cut 4 bases from V and 5 bases from J, with 17 bases between. Germline V gives CDR1 MDHEN, CDR2 SYDVKM. CDR3 nucleotide sequence: TGTGCCAGCAGTTCCCCCGGGACAAGTATGGAGACCCAGTACTTC. Protein: CASSSPGTSMETQYF.

The rearrangement joins TRBV6-5 to TRBJ2-6; no reliable D call. The CDR3 covers 14 residues. Trimming removed 8 bases at V and 0 bases at J, with 8 bases between. Germline CDR1 reads MNHEY; CDR2 reads SVGAGI. The CDR3 DNA sequence: TGTGCCAGCGCGCTCAACTCTGGGGCCAACGTCCTGACTTTC. It yields the protein CASALNSGANVLTF.

The rearrangement uses TRBV10-3 and TRBJ2-1; 9 bases agree with TRBD2. V gave up 11 bases and J gave up 1 base; unmatched junction bases: 12. This CDR3 spans 16 amino acids. Germline lookup yields CDR1 ENHRY and CDR2 SYGVKD. As DNA, the CDR3 is TGTGCCGTCGGGACGACTAGCGGTATGTCCTACAATGAGCAGTTCTTC. Its translation is CAVGTTSGMSYNEQFF.

The chain carries TRBV21-1 and TRBJ2-3; the table names TRBD2, a call not compared with the DNA. TRBV21-1 is designated a pseudogene. The length of the CDR3 is 17 residues. CDR3 nucleotides: TGTGCCAGCAGCAAAGTGGGACTAGCGGGAGCTTCAGATACGCAGTATTTT. Translated, it gives CASSKVGLAGASDTQYF.

The chain combines TRBV5-4 with TRBJ2-1; 9 positions agree with TRBD2. Germline loops: CDR1 SGHNT, CDR2 YYREEE (reference sequence). The CDR3 runs to 15 residues. V shed 6 bases, J shed 2 bases, and the junction held 6 bases outside the gene matches. The CDR3 is CASTGGGRAYNEQFF. The CDR3 DNA follows: TGTGCCAGCACTGGAGGCGGGAGGGCCTACAATGAGCAGTTCTTC. The whole variable domain, remainder taken from reference TRBV5-4 and TRBJ2-1, is ETGVTQSPTHLIKTRGQQVTLRCSSQSGHNTVSWYQQALGQGPQFIFQYYREEENGRGNFPPRFSGLQFPNYSSELNVNALELDDSALYLCASTGGGRAYNEQFFGPGTRLTVL.

The J gene is TRBJ2-1, the V gene TRBV27; 11 nucleotides align to TRBD2. The junction had 10 bases not matched to a gene; V was cut back by 0 bases and J by 9 bases. The CDR3 covers 17 residues. CDR1 MNHEY and CDR2 SMNVEV come from the germline V gene (reference sequence). The CDR3 DNA sequence: TGTGCCAGCAGTTTATCAACTAGCGGGAGCGGGTCGAGTGAGCAGTTCTTC. This translates into CASSLSTSGSGSSEQFF.

This clone was counted a single time. This chain links TRBV5-1 with TRBJ2-3, with a possible D match to TRBD2 (6 bases). Per germline, CDR1 SGHRS and CDR2 YFSETQ. The CDR3 runs to 12 residues. Trimming pared 8 bases from V and 6 bases from J, leaving 13 bases between. The CDR3 reads CASGWEVDTQYF. In DNA, the CDR3 is TGCGCCAGTGGTTGGGAGGTCGATACGCAGTATTTT.

This chain connects TRBV7-2 to TRBJ2-3; 15 bases fit TRBD2. Germline lookup yields CDR1 SGHTA and CDR2 FQGNSA. CDR3 length equals 18 residues. The V segment lost 5 bases and the J segment 4 bases; nucleotides outside the gene matches: 10. DNA of the CDR3: TGTGCCAGCAGCACCCAAGGACTAGCGGGAGGGTACGCAGATACGCAGTATTTT. Protein sequence: CASSTQGLAGGYADTQYF.

J is TRBJ2-5 and V is TRBV6-5; D not resolved. The V and J ends lost 0 bases and 4 bases respectively, with 12 bases between them. The CDR3 length is 15 residues. CDR1 MNHEY and CDR2 SVGAGI come from the germline V gene. DNA for the CDR3: TGTGCCAGCAGTTACTCTGCGAGAACCCCAGAGACCCAGTACTTC. It is translated as CASSYSARTPETQYF.

V usage is TRBV6-5 and J usage is TRBJ1-1; D perhaps matches TRBD1 (5 bases). The CDR3 runs to 13 residues. Trimming took 6 bases from V and 7 from J, leaving 15 bases between them. Germline values: CDR1 MNHEY, CDR2 SVGAGI. The CDR3 sequence is CASRLSGGGEAFF. CDR3 nucleotides: TGTGCCAGCAGGTTGTCCGGCGGGGGTGAAGCTTTCTTT.

J is TRBJ2-2 and V is TRBV2; no reliable D call. Trimming removed 8 bases at V and 4 bases at J, with 20 bases between. CDR1 is SNHLY and CDR2 is FYNNEI in the germline V gene. This CDR3 has 16 amino acids. This CDR3 reads CASGPGFAELTGELFF. CDR3 in DNA: TGTGCCAGCGGCCCCGGATTTGCGGAGCTCACCGGGGAGCTGTTTTTT.

The chain carries TRBV5-1 and TRBJ2-1; TRBD1 might be the D (6 bases). Germline CDR1 is SGHRS and CDR2 is YFSETQ. The CDR3 covers 15 residues. The V gene lost 4 bases and the J gene lost 3 bases, with 14 bases spanning the gap. CDR3 protein: CASSLSPGDYNEQFF. As DNA, the CDR3 is TGCGCCAGCAGCCTTTCACCAGGGGACTACAATGAGCAGTTCTTC.

This clone has a single count. The gene calls are TRBV5-1 and TRBJ2-3, with 14 nucleotides matching TRBD2. V was pared by 4 bases and J by 4 bases, with 8 bases of the junction left unmatched. This CDR3 is 17 amino acids long. Germline loops: CDR1 SGHRS, CDR2 YFSETQ. The CDR3 loop is CASSLGLAGVGSDTQYF. CDR3 DNA sequence: TGCGCCAGCAGCCTGGGACTAGCGGGAGTTGGGTCAGATACGCAGTATTTT.

The CDR3 region is CASSLSLGGDSPLHF. The CDR3 DNA is TGTGCCAGCAGCTTAAGTTTGGGCGGGGATTCACCCCTCCACTTT. The chain uses TRBV7-9 and TRBJ1-6; D uncertain. V lost 2 bases and J lost 8, with 13 bases in between. The CDR3 is 15 residues long. CDR1 is SEHNR and CDR2 is FQNEAQ in the germline V gene (reference sequence).

The V and J genes are TRBV7-9 and TRBJ2-3, with D perhaps TRBD2 (6 bases). This CDR3 is built from 17 residues. V lost 4 bases, J lost 6 bases, and 23 bases lay in between. Germline values: CDR1 SEHNR, CDR2 FQNEAQ (reference sequence). The CDR3 region has the DNA TGTGCCAGCAGCTATAACCGGGACTCCCTATCGGGGGATACGCAGTATTTT. Translation gives CASSYNRDSLSGDTQYF.

This clone was seen ten or more times. V gene TRBV5-1 combines with J gene TRBJ2-2; D is ambiguous. In germline, CDR1 is SGHRS, CDR2 YFSETQ. The CDR3 contains 14 residues. Trimming shortened V by 0 bases and J by 4 bases, and 7 bases separated the two germline ends. Here the CDR3 reads CASSLGASTGELFF. The CDR3 nucleotides read TGCGCCAGCAGCTTGGGGGCGAGCACCGGGGAGCTGTTTTTT.

This CDR3 is CASSRGQGNYEQYF. CDR3 nucleotides: TGTGCCAGCAGCAGGGGACAGGGAAACTACGAGCAGTACTTC. The V gene is TRBV5-4, the J gene TRBJ2-7, with 9 nucleotides matching TRBD1. CDR1 is SGHNT and CDR2 is YYREEE in the germline V gene (reference sequence). V lost 4 bases and J lost 3; bases outside the gene matches: 5. The CDR3 runs 14 residues.

The chain has TRBV11-2 and TRBJ1-2, with D maybe TRBD1 (5 bases). The CDR3 is 14 amino acids. The V and J ends lost 1 base and 8 bases respectively, with 14 bases between them. The V gene's germline CDR1 is SGHAT and CDR2 FQNNGV. CDR3 in amino acids: CASSLGPGRDGYTF. CDR3 nucleotide sequence: TGTGCCAGCAGCTTAGGCCCCGGGCGGGACGGCTACACCTTC. The full variable domain, its missing parts supplied by reference TRBV11-2 and TRBJ1-2, is EAGVAQSPRYKIIEKRQSVAFWCNPISGHATLYWYQQILGQGPKLLIQFQNNGVVDDSQLPKDRFSAERLKGVDSTLKIQPAKLEDSAVYLCASSLGPGRDGYTFGSGTRLTVV.

The V gene is TRBV30, the J gene TRBJ2-7; 10 nucleotides line up with TRBD2. Trimming at V came to 5 bases and at J to 0 bases, leaving 13 bases not matched to a gene. Per germline, CDR1 GTSNPN and CDR2 SVGIG (reference sequence). The CDR3 sequence is 17 residues long. CDR3 amino acids: CAWGKRYSGRSSYEQYF. The CDR3 DNA reads as TGTGCCTGGGGAAAAAGGTATAGCGGGAGGAGCTCCTACGAGCAGTACTTC.